This is a list of T cell receptor beta chains from one sample in a study of blood T cell repertoires in COVID-19. Sequencing used immunoSEQ multiplex PCR; TCRdb keeps in-frame clones, though not all of them. The sample carries a few hundred thousand clones, around 90% recorded once. Sequenced sample: peripheral blood. The receptor source for this set is a man aged 18 to 29 with active or convalescent COVID-19. CDR3s include the opening cysteine and the closing phenylalanine or tryptophan. The order of the fields is V gene, J gene, D gene, clone size, CDR3 protein, CDR3 DNA. The D gene is left open where the match is weak. Expanded clones are given a class, and other clones once, few, many or no size at all.

v_gene: TRBV10-3; j_gene: TRBJ2-3; d_gene: TRBD1; abundance: NA; CDR3aa: CAISWTGMDTQYF; CDR3nt: TGTGCCATCAGTTGGACAGGGATGGATACGCAGTATTTT
v_gene: TRBV29-1; j_gene: TRBJ1-1; d_gene: NA; abundance: NA; CDR3aa: CSVARHGGTEAFF; CDR3nt: TGCAGCGTTGCTCGACACGGGGGCACTGAAGCTTTCTTT
v_gene: TRBV10-1; j_gene: TRBJ1-1; d_gene: TRBD1; abundance: once; CDR3aa: CASREGGPGNTEAFF; CDR3nt: TGCGCCAGCAGAGAAGGGGGCCCGGGGAACACTGAAGCTTTCTTT
v_gene: TRBV7-9; j_gene: TRBJ1-6; d_gene: TRBD1; abundance: NA; CDR3aa: CASSFRTGSNSPLHF; CDR3nt: TGTGCCAGCAGCTTCCGGACAGGATCCAATTCACCCCTCCACTTT
v_gene: TRBV3-1/TRBV3-2; j_gene: TRBJ2-2; d_gene: NA; abundance: NA; CDR3aa: CASSQAPMAAGELFF; CDR3nt: TGTGCCAGCAGCCAAGCCCCAATGGCCGCCGGGGAGCTGTTTTTT
v_gene: TRBV14; j_gene: TRBJ1-3; d_gene: NA; abundance: NA; CDR3aa: CASSDQEPNLGVSGNTIYF; CDR3nt: TGTGCCAGCAGCGACCAAGAACCAAACCTAGGGGTCTCCGGAAACACCATATATTTT
v_gene: TRBV7-6; j_gene: TRBJ1-2; d_gene: TRBD1; abundance: NA; CDR3aa: CASSLAGGSDGYTF; CDR3nt: TGTGCCAGCAGCTTAGCAGGGGGCTCAGATGGCTACACCTTC
v_gene: TRBV6-6; j_gene: TRBJ2-1; d_gene: TRBD1; abundance: once; CDR3aa: CASSYSGQGGNEQFF; CDR3nt: TGTGCCAGCAGTTACTCCGGACAGGGAGGTAATGAGCAGTTCTTC
v_gene: TRBV12-3/TRBV12-4; j_gene: TRBJ1-6; d_gene: NA; abundance: NA; CDR3aa: CASSTGWNSPLHF; CDR3nt: TGTGCCAGCAGCACAGGGTGGAATTCACCCCTCCACTTT
v_gene: TRBV3-1/TRBV3-2; j_gene: TRBJ2-2; d_gene: NA; abundance: NA; CDR3aa: CASSQGGGGTGELFF; CDR3nt: TGTGCCAGCAGCCAAGGGGGCGGTGGCACCGGGGAGCTGTTTTTT
v_gene: TRBV27; j_gene: TRBJ1-2; d_gene: TRBD1; abundance: NA; CDR3aa: CASSLTLVQGAVYTF; CDR3nt: TGTGCCAGCAGTTTAACTTTGGTTCAGGGGGCAGTCTACACCTTC
v_gene: TRBV19; j_gene: TRBJ2-2; d_gene: NA; abundance: NA; CDR3aa: CASSYWNQGRELFF; CDR3nt: TGTGCCAGTAGTTACTGGAATCAGGGGCGGGAGCTGTTTTTT
v_gene: TRBV12-5; j_gene: TRBJ2-1; d_gene: TRBD2; abundance: NA; CDR3aa: CASGPSTGGHYNEQFF; CDR3nt: TGTGCTAGTGGTCCTTCCACGGGGGGTCACTACAATGAGCAGTTCTTC
v_gene: TRBV5-6; j_gene: TRBJ2-2; d_gene: TRBD1; abundance: NA; CDR3aa: CASSARDRNTGELFF; CDR3nt: TGTGCCAGCAGCGCCCGGGACAGGAACACCGGGGAGCTGTTTTTT
v_gene: TRBV7-6; j_gene: TRBJ1-1; d_gene: NA; abundance: NA; CDR3aa: CASSFFGITEAFF; CDR3nt: TGTGCCAGCAGCTTTTTTGGCATCACTGAAGCTTTCTTT
v_gene: TRBV12-5; j_gene: TRBJ1-2; d_gene: NA; abundance: NA; CDR3aa: CASADRGAMEYTF; CDR3nt: TGTGCTAGTGCTGATCGGGGTGCCATGGAATACACCTTC
v_gene: TRBV9; j_gene: TRBJ2-7; d_gene: TRBD2; abundance: NA; CDR3aa: CASSPGLASNEQYF; CDR3nt: TGTGCCAGCAGCCCGGGACTAGCGTCCAACGAGCAGTACTTC
v_gene: TRBV3-1/TRBV3-2; j_gene: TRBJ1-5; d_gene: TRBD1; abundance: few; CDR3aa: CASSQTGLDSNQPQHF; CDR3nt: TGTGCCAGCAGCCAGACAGGGCTGGACAGCAATCAGCCCCAGCATTTT
v_gene: TRBV7-2; j_gene: TRBJ1-1; d_gene: NA; abundance: NA; CDR3aa: CASSENRENTEAFF; CDR3nt: TGTGCCAGCAGCGAAAACAGGGAAAACACTGAAGCTTTCTTT
v_gene: TRBV18; j_gene: TRBJ1-2; d_gene: NA; abundance: NA; CDR3aa: CASSPTGNNYGYTF; CDR3nt: TGTGCCAGCTCACCAACCGGGAACAACTATGGCTACACCTTC
v_gene: TRBV3-1/TRBV3-2; j_gene: TRBJ1-4; d_gene: NA; abundance: NA; CDR3aa: CASSQSHEKLFF; CDR3nt: TGTGCCAGCAGCCAATCTCATGAAAAACTGTTTTTT
v_gene: TRBV6-1; j_gene: TRBJ2-5; d_gene: NA; abundance: NA; CDR3aa: CASSEARLVVETQYF; CDR3nt: TGTGCCAGCAGTGAAGCGAGGCTAGTGGTGGAGACCCAGTACTTC
v_gene: TRBV7-2; j_gene: TRBJ2-3; d_gene: NA; abundance: NA; CDR3aa: CASSLKRTYTDTQYF; CDR3nt: TGTGCCAGCAGCTTGAAGCGGACCTACACAGATACGCAGTATTTT
v_gene: TRBV10-2; j_gene: TRBJ1-1; d_gene: NA; abundance: NA; CDR3aa: CASSGQLNTEAFF; CDR3nt: TGCGCCAGCAGCGGACAGTTGAACACTGAAGCTTTCTTT
v_gene: TRBV29-1; j_gene: TRBJ2-1; d_gene: NA; abundance: NA; CDR3aa: CSVSFYNEQFF; CDR3nt: TGCAGCGTCAGTTTCTACAATGAGCAGTTCTTC
v_gene: TRBV5-1; j_gene: TRBJ1-1; d_gene: NA; abundance: NA; CDR3aa: CASSGGAREAFF; CDR3nt: TGCGCCAGCAGCGGAGGGGCCCGGGAAGCTTTCTTT
v_gene: TRBV9; j_gene: TRBJ2-1; d_gene: TRBD2; abundance: NA; CDR3aa: CASSVGGGAAYNEQFF; CDR3nt: TGTGCCAGCAGCGTAGGCGGGGGGGCGGCATACAATGAGCAGTTCTTC
v_gene: TRBV28; j_gene: TRBJ1-6; d_gene: NA; abundance: NA; CDR3aa: CAGGQTYNSPLHF; CDR3nt: TGTGCCGGAGGACAGACCTATAATTCACCCCTCCACTTT
v_gene: TRBV6-5; j_gene: TRBJ1-5; d_gene: NA; abundance: once; CDR3aa: CASSYGPQGNQPQHF; CDR3nt: TGTGCCAGCAGTTATGGTCCACAGGGCAATCAGCCCCAGCATTTT
v_gene: TRBV19; j_gene: TRBJ2-5; d_gene: NA; abundance: NA; CDR3aa: CASSQQETQYF; CDR3nt: TGTGCCAGTAGTCAACAAGAGACCCAGTACTTC
v_gene: TRBV27; j_gene: TRBJ1-2; d_gene: TRBD1; abundance: NA; CDR3aa: CASTNPGDSYGYTF; CDR3nt: TGTGCCAGCACCAACCCCGGGGACAGCTATGGCTACACCTTC
v_gene: TRBV9; j_gene: TRBJ1-5; d_gene: TRBD1; abundance: NA; CDR3aa: CASSQTTGFNQPQHF; CDR3nt: TGTGCCAGCAGCCAAACGACAGGGTTCAATCAGCCCCAGCATTTT
v_gene: TRBV19; j_gene: TRBJ1-1; d_gene: NA; abundance: few; CDR3aa: CASSRARGNSGYTEAFF; CDR3nt: TGTGCCAGTAGTCGCGCTCGAGGAAATTCGGGTTACACTGAAGCTTTCTTT
v_gene: TRBV25-1; j_gene: TRBJ2-1; d_gene: NA; abundance: NA; CDR3aa: CASSESRSYNEQFF; CDR3nt: TGTGCCAGCAGTGAATCCCGTTCCTACAATGAGCAGTTCTTC
v_gene: TRBV9; j_gene: TRBJ1-2; d_gene: TRBD1; abundance: NA; CDR3aa: CASSVQGAHGYTF; CDR3nt: TGTGCCAGCAGCGTACAGGGGGCGCATGGCTACACCTTC
v_gene: TRBV28; j_gene: TRBJ1-4; d_gene: TRBD1; abundance: few; CDR3aa: CAALPGTGVEKLFF; CDR3nt: TGTGCCGCACTCCCCGGGACAGGGGTTGAAAAACTGTTTTTT
v_gene: TRBV6-2/TRBV6-3; j_gene: TRBJ1-6; d_gene: TRBD1; abundance: NA; CDR3aa: CASSFGTDNSPLHF; CDR3nt: TGTGCCAGCAGTTTCGGGACAGATAATTCACCCCTCCACTTT
v_gene: TRBV10-3; j_gene: TRBJ1-1; d_gene: NA; abundance: NA; CDR3aa: CAIRREGPTEAFF; CDR3nt: TGTGCCATCCGGCGGGAGGGTCCCACTGAAGCTTTCTTT
v_gene: TRBV4-1; j_gene: TRBJ2-5; d_gene: NA; abundance: NA; CDR3aa: CASSQFPGTQYF; CDR3nt: TGCGCCAGCAGCCAATTCCCAGGGACCCAGTACTTC
v_gene: TRBV11-2; j_gene: TRBJ2-1; d_gene: TRBD1; abundance: NA; CDR3aa: CASSLGDRGNEQFF; CDR3nt: TGTGCCAGCAGCTTGGGGGACAGGGGTAATGAGCAGTTCTTC
v_gene: TRBV10-3; j_gene: TRBJ2-7; d_gene: TRBD2; abundance: NA; CDR3aa: CAISEPLLMTSGKHYEQYF; CDR3nt: TGTGCCATCAGTGAGCCGTTGTTGATGACTAGCGGGAAACACTACGAGCAGTACTTC
v_gene: TRBV5-6; j_gene: TRBJ2-7; d_gene: NA; abundance: NA; CDR3aa: CASSLKTGFTLSF; CDR3nt: TGTGCCAGCAGCCTAAAAACAGGGTTTACTCTTAGCTTC
v_gene: TRBV15; j_gene: TRBJ2-2; d_gene: TRBD1; abundance: NA; CDR3aa: CATSRPLWTGETGELFF; CDR3nt: TGTGCCACCAGCAGACCATTATGGACAGGGGAAACCGGGGAGCTGTTTTTT
v_gene: TRBV27; j_gene: TRBJ1-1; d_gene: NA; abundance: NA; CDR3aa: CASSSPQGNTEAFF; CDR3nt: TGTGCCAGCAGTTCCCCCCAGGGGAACACTGAAGCTTTCTTT